A single sample gave rise to the 6 T cell receptor beta chains below, sequenced in a study of post-analysis software for immune sequencing data. The study's findings and limits: Included in a set of 5 or 6 TRBV segments more frequent in patients than controls were TRBV5-6, TRBV5-1 and TRBV20-1.

Their recognized antigens are unknown. Unique-molecular-identifier-tagged TCR beta cDNA libraries were used. One entry per CDR3 protein, called by TCRdb with MiXCR from the PCR reads. The sample holds 650,000 to 850,000 distinct CDR3 sequences, about 50% seen once. Sequenced: blood. These receptors were collected from a girl aged 10-17 years with multiple sclerosis.

This rearrangement joins TRBV20-1 to TRBJ2-1; 9 bases are a match to TRBD2. After removal of 4 bases from V and 5 bases from J, the junction contained 6 bases not matched to a gene. The CDR3 is made up of 14 amino acids. Germline values: CDR1 DFQATT, CDR2 SNEGSKA (reference sequence). CDR3 sequence reads: CSATGGRADNEQFF. CDR3 sequence (DNA): TGCAGTGCTACGGGCGGGAGGGCCGACAATGAGCAGTTCTTC.

This chain joins TRBV27 and TRBJ1-2; tentatively, D is TRBD1 (5 bases). V lost 7 bases to trimming and J lost 0 bases, with 12 bases between them. The CDR3 totals 14 residues. Per the germline V gene, CDR1 is MNHEY and CDR2 is SMNVEV (reference sequence). The CDR3 coding sequence is TGTGCCAGCACCCCCTGGGGCTCTAACTATGGCTACACCTTC. It is translated as CASTPWGSNYGYTF.

This clonotype was detected a few times. DNA for the CDR3: TGTGCCACGACCCCCTCTGGGGCCAACGTCCTGACTTTC. It yields the protein CATTPSGANVLTF. The gene calls are TRBV12-3 or TRBV12-4 and TRBJ2-6; D call uncertain. This CDR3 has 13 amino acids. V was trimmed by 10 bases and J by 0 bases, leaving 7 bases between them.

J is TRBJ1-2 and V is TRBV5-5, with a tentative D call TRBD1 (5 bases). The germline V and J ends were trimmed by 4 bases and 3 bases, with 10 bases remaining between them. The CDR3 runs to 13 residues. Germline V gives CDR1 SGHKS, CDR2 YYEKEE (reference sequence). CDR3 in amino acids: CASSEGTYYGYTF. In DNA form, the CDR3 reads TGTGCCAGCAGCGAAGGGACTTACTATGGCTACACCTTC.

The rearrangement links TRBV5-1 to TRBJ2-1, with D tentatively TRBD2 (6 bases). V shed 0 bases and J shed 0 bases, with 13 bases lying between them. Looked up from germline, CDR1 is SGHRS and CDR2 is YFSETQ. CDR3 length: 17 residues. This CDR3 reads CASSLDSGGSSYNEQFF. In DNA form, the CDR3 reads TGCGCCAGCAGCTTGGATTCCGGGGGAAGCTCCTACAATGAGCAGTTCTTC.

This chain connects TRBV7-3 to TRBJ2-7; D not resolved. The germline V gene has CDR1 SGHTA and CDR2 FQGTGA. Trimming stripped 0 bases from V and 6 bases from J, with 9 bases between. This CDR3 region has 13 residues. The CDR3 bases are TGTGCCAGCAGCTTAACCCCCTTGACCGAGCAGTACTTC. Its translation is CASSLTPLTEQYF.